This T cell receptor (beta chain) is from a study of blood T cell repertoires in COVID-19. Participants' own reports of clinical history determined their cohort assignment. The method was immunoSEQ multiplex PCR; TCRdb's version includes in-frame clones alone and lacks a portion of them. Among fewer than 350,000 clones, approximately 85% were seen once, and the ten largest hold about 1%. CDR3 length: 16 amino acids. J was trimmed by 2 bases and V by 3 bases; bases with no gene match: 7. Germline V gene data show CDR1 as SGHTA and CDR2 as FQGTGA. The receptor's source is a woman in her twenties or thirties who had recovered from COVID-19. The sequenced sample was PBMCs or T cells enriched from blood (not recorded which). The chain employs TRBV7-3 and TRBJ2-1; 7 bases align to TRBD2. CDR3 loop: CASSLGSGAAYNEQFF. CDR3 coding DNA: TGTGCCAGCAGCTTGGGCAGCGGGGCCGCCTACAATGAGCAGTTCTTC.